This TCR beta chain stems from a study of long-term antiretroviral therapy in people with HIV. Study-level results: The ART regimens used between about 2004 and 2017 may be less effective than current ones. Data on ART adherence, viral resistance or therapy changes were unavailable.

On this clone: Its antigen is unidentified.

Trimming cost V 8 bases and J 5 bases, with 12 bases left between them. This CDR3 spans 12 amino acids. The germline CDR1 and CDR2 sequences are MNHNS and SASEGT. Sequencing used immunoSEQ v3.0 at survey level. Sequencing was intended to reach about 35,000-50,000 T-cell genomes per sample. Only in-frame clones appear in the TCRdb table, and some are missing; sequencing was by immunoSEQ multiplex PCR. The table lists some 31,000 clones, more than 95% of them singletons. The material sequenced was unsorted PBMCs, taken 6.9 years after starting antiretroviral therapy. The rearrangement links TRBV6-1 to TRBJ1-2; a possible D gene is TRBD1 (5 bases). This sequence was found in a man in his thirties or forties with HIV. The CDR3, as DNA: TGTGCCAGCGGGACGCCGATTTATGGCTACACCTTC. Translated: CASGTPIYGYTF.